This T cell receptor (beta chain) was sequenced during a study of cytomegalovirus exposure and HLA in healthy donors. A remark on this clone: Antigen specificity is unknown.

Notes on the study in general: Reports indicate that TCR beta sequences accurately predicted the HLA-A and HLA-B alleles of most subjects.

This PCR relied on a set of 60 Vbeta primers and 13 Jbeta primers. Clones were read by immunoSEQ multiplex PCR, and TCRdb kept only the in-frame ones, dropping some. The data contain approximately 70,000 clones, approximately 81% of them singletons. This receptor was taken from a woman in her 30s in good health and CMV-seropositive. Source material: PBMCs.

DNA of the CDR3: TGTGCCTGGAGTGAGATCGACAGGGTGGAGGAGACCCAGTACTTC. Translation: CAWSEIDRVEETQYF. The chain has TRBV30 and TRBJ2-5, with 7 bases fitting TRBD1. This CDR3 contains 15 residues. In germline, CDR1 is GTSNPN, CDR2 SVGIG (reference sequence). V dropped 1 base and J dropped 5; count of bases not matched to a gene: 10.